The 24 T cell receptor beta chains listed next were all sequenced from one sample in a study of blood T cell repertoires in COVID-19. Repertoires were generated with immunoSEQ multiplex PCR, while TCRdb's copy carries only in-frame clones and drops some. The data hold about 210,000 clones, with around 85% observed a single time. The source material was peripheral blood. These receptors came from a woman aged 70-85 years with acute or convalescent COVID-19.

The gene calls are TRBV5-1 and TRBJ2-3; D is unresolved. Per the germline V gene, CDR1 is SGHRS and CDR2 is YFSETQ. Trimming removed 0 bases from V and 4 bases from J, with 21 bases in between. This CDR3 spans 18 amino acids. Written as DNA, the CDR3 is TGCGCCAGCAGCTTGGGGCTAGTTCCCACTTTGGAATCAGATACGCAGTATTTT. This encodes CASSLGLVPTLESDTQYF.

The chain recombines TRBV7-2 with TRBJ2-7; D is unresolved. Trimming cost V 1 base and J 6 bases, with 10 bases left between them. In germline, CDR1 is SGHTA, CDR2 FQGNSA. The CDR3 runs to 13 residues. Here the CDR3 DNA reads TGTGCCAGCAGCTTAGTAATAGCCCTCGAGCAGTACTTC. This codes for CASSLVIALEQYF.

The chain has TRBV12-3 or TRBV12-4 and TRBJ2-1; 11 bases are a match to TRBD2. J lost 15 bases, V lost 3 bases, and 4 bases had no gene match. The CDR3 spans 12 residues. The CDR3 sequence: CASSFLAGGLFF. The DNA of the CDR3 is TGTGCCAGCAGTTTCCTAGCGGGGGGCCTGTTCTTC.

The J gene is TRBJ1-2, the V gene TRBV6-6; D possibly corresponds to TRBD1 (5 bases). Germline V gene sequence: CDR1 MNHNY, CDR2 SVGAGI (reference sequence). The germline V and J ends were trimmed by 10 bases and 7 bases, with 19 bases remaining between them. The CDR3 extends over 13 amino acids. This CDR3 is CAIHVGGDSGYTF. Here the CDR3 DNA reads TGTGCCATCCATGTGGGAGGGGATTCTGGCTACACCTTC.

The gene calls are TRBV18 and TRBJ2-2; 10 bases line up with TRBD2. The CDR3 extends over 16 amino acids. V was clipped by 5 bases and J by 0 bases; unmatched bases: 3. Germline values: CDR1 KGHSH, CDR2 LQKENI. In nucleotides, the CDR3 is TGTGCCAGCTCATCGGGACTAGCGACGAACACCGGGGAGCTGTTTTTT. It yields the protein CASSSGLATNTGELFF.

This clone was seen a single time. The J gene is TRBJ1-1, the V gene TRBV5-1, with a weak D call TRBD1 (6 bases). V dropped 1 base and J dropped 1 base, with 17 bases sitting between them. The CDR3 runs 17 residues. The germline V gene encodes CDR1 SGHRS and CDR2 YFSETQ. The CDR3 here is CASSLKRFRTANTEAFF. The CDR3 coding sequence is TGCGCCAGCAGCTTGAAGCGGTTCCGGACAGCGAACACTGAAGCTTTCTTT. The full variable domain, rest sourced from reference TRBV5-1 and TRBJ1-1, is KAGVTQTPRYLIKTRGQQVTLSCSPISGHRSVSWYQQTPGQGLQFLFEYFSETQRNKGNFPGRFSGRQFSNSRSEMNVSTLELGDSALYLCASSLKRFRTANTEAFFGQGTRLTVV.

The gene calls are TRBV5-1 and TRBJ1-2, with 7 bases identical to TRBD1. This CDR3 contains 14 residues. The junction had 5 bases not matched to a gene; V was cut back by 4 bases and J by 2 bases. Germline V gene data show CDR1 as SGHRS and CDR2 as YFSETQ. The CDR3 region is CASSTPGQNYGYTF. The CDR3, as DNA: TGCGCCAGCAGCACGCCGGGACAGAACTATGGCTACACCTTC.

The genes are TRBV27 and TRBJ2-7; D may be TRBD1 (5 bases). This CDR3 is 14 amino acids long. V lost 2 bases, J lost 4 bases, and 12 bases lay in between. Germline V gives CDR1 MNHEY, CDR2 SMNVEV (reference sequence). This CDR3 reads CASSLRSGPYEQYF. The CDR3 DNA reads as TGTGCCAGCAGTTTAAGGTCAGGGCCTTACGAGCAGTACTTC.

This sequence joins TRBV6-5 and TRBJ2-5; 7 bases align to TRBD1. The CDR3 totals 14 residues. V lost 7 bases and J lost 5; bases outside the gene matches: 10. Germline V gene data show CDR1 as MNHEY and CDR2 as SVGAGI. The CDR3, as DNA: TGTGCCAGCAACCCAGGGGGTTTCGGCGAGACCCAGTACTTC. Protein product: CASNPGGFGETQYF.

The CDR3 region is CASSSGNRQPQHF. As DNA, the CDR3 is TGTGCCAGCAGTTCAGGGAATAGGCAGCCCCAGCATTTT. The gene calls are TRBV12-3 or TRBV12-4 and TRBJ1-5, with a weak D call TRBD1 (5 bases). V dropped 4 bases and J dropped 7 bases, with 11 bases sitting between them. There are 13 residues in the CDR3.

This chain joins TRBV20-1 and TRBJ2-2; unclear D gene. V gave up 3 bases and J gave up 4 bases, with 9 bases separating them. The germline CDR1 and CDR2 sequences are DFQATT and SNEGSKA (reference sequence). This CDR3 comprises 13 residues. The CDR3 spells CSASKPGTGELFF. For the CDR3, the DNA is TGCAGTGCTAGTAAGCCCGGCACCGGGGAGCTGTTTTTT.

This clone was counted between two and nine times. V gene TRBV6-2 or TRBV6-3 combines with J gene TRBJ1-4, with 7 bases identical to TRBD1. CDR3 size: 14 residues. V shed 5 bases, J shed 5 bases, and the junction held 5 bases outside the gene matches. Germline V gene data show CDR1 as MNHEY and CDR2 as SVGEGT. In nucleotides, the CDR3 is TGTGCCAGCAGTCCCAGGGGGATGAATGAAAAACTGTTTTTT. It translates to CASSPRGMNEKLFF.

The rearrangement links TRBV9 to TRBJ2-3, with 9 bases matching TRBD2. J was trimmed by 10 bases and V by 4 bases; bases with no gene match: 16. Per germline, CDR1 SGDLS and CDR2 YYNGEE. The CDR3 spans 16 residues. CDR3 in amino acids: CASSRIPAGGGDAQYF. DNA for the CDR3: TGTGCCAGCAGCCGTATCCCTGCGGGAGGGGGGGATGCGCAGTATTTT.

The gene calls are TRBV7-9 and TRBJ1-2; a weak D match, TRBD1 (5 bases). Germline V gene lookup returns CDR1 SEHNR and CDR2 FQNEAQ (reference sequence). The V and J ends lost 0 bases and 1 base respectively, with 12 bases between them. The CDR3 loop spans 16 amino acids. CDR3 protein: CASSLAQDILNYGYTF. CDR3 bases: TGTGCCAGCAGCTTAGCTCAGGACATACTTAACTATGGCTACACCTTC.

This chain uses TRBV5-1 with TRBJ1-1; D is unresolved. V was trimmed by 6 bases and J by 7 bases, leaving 19 bases between them. CDR1 is SGHRS and CDR2 is YFSETQ in the germline V gene. The CDR3 has 14 amino acids. The CDR3 region is CASTFDSGYSEAFF. In DNA form, the CDR3 reads TGCGCCAGCACCTTCGATTCGGGATACAGTGAAGCTTTCTTT.

The chain combines TRBV5-4 with TRBJ1-1; D is possibly TRBD1 (5 bases). This CDR3 has 16 amino acids. Per germline, CDR1 SGHNT and CDR2 YYREEE (reference sequence). The V end lost 4 bases, the J end lost 1 base, and 17 bases lay between the germline ends. CDR3 DNA sequence: TGTGCCAGCAGCGCGGCGGGCGGGGCCCGGAACACTGAAGCTTTCTTT. It codes for CASSAAGGARNTEAFF. The full variable domain, rest sourced from reference TRBV5-4 and TRBJ1-1, is ETGVTQSPTHLIKTRGQQVTLRCSSQSGHNTVSWYQQALGQGPQFIFQYYREEENGRGNFPPRFSGLQFPNYSSELNVNALELDDSALYLCASSAAGGARNTEAFFGQGTRLTVV.

The chain links TRBV5-1 to TRBJ2-1; 8 bases are a match to TRBD2. Germline V gene sequence: CDR1 SGHRS, CDR2 YFSETQ. The CDR3 is 15 residues long. Germline trimming cut 4 bases from V and 2 bases from J; bases unmatched to any gene: 5. The chain's CDR3 is CASSMDGGAYNEQFF. The CDR3 DNA is TGCGCCAGCAGCATGGACGGGGGGGCCTACAATGAGCAGTTCTTC.

V gene TRBV19 combines with J gene TRBJ1-1; 8 nucleotides line up with TRBD1. The germline CDR1 and CDR2 sequences are LNHDA and SQIVND (reference sequence). This CDR3 has 15 amino acids. Trimming took 4 bases from V and 5 from J; bases not matched to a gene: 9. The CDR3 region is CASSKRQGTRTEAFF. In nucleotides, the CDR3 is TGTGCCAGTAGTAAGCGACAGGGGACTCGGACTGAAGCTTTCTTT.

Concerning this clone itself: Other DNA sequences from this sample encode an identical CDR3 as well. The chain joins TRBV19 to TRBJ2-7; D is perhaps TRBD2 (5 bases). The CDR3 is 14 residues long. Germline V gene lookup returns CDR1 LNHDA and CDR2 SQIVND (reference sequence). Trimming stripped 2 bases from V and 1 base from J, with 9 bases between. CDR3 coding DNA: TGTGCCAGTAGTATAAATCGGGGATCCTACGAGCAGTACTTC. Residues: CASSINRGSYEQYF.

The chain is built from TRBV12-3 or TRBV12-4 and TRBJ2-1, with 7 bases fitting TRBD1. This CDR3 has 12 amino acids. The V segment lost 5 bases and the J segment 13 bases; nucleotides outside the gene matches: 8. The DNA for the CDR3 is TGTGCCAGCAGTCTCGGACAGGCCCCACAGTTCTTC. This encodes CASSLGQAPQFF.

V and J are TRBV7-8 and TRBJ1-2; 9 nucleotides match TRBD1. Germline V gene lookup returns CDR1 SGHVS and CDR2 FQNEAQ. The CDR3 contains 12 residues. V was clipped by 5 bases and J by 7 bases; unmatched bases: 2. The CDR3 reads CASSPTGGGYTF. For the CDR3, the DNA is TGTGCCAGCAGCCCGACAGGGGGTGGCTACACCTTC.

The V call is TRBV4-3, the J call TRBJ1-3, with 8 positions matching TRBD1. Looked up from germline, CDR1 is LGHNA and CDR2 is YSLEER. The CDR3 has 16 amino acids. V dropped 1 base and J dropped 0; count of bases not matched to a gene: 2. CDR3 in DNA: TGCGCCAGCAGCCAAGGACAGGGGAGCTCTGGAAACACCATATATTTT. Translating it yields CASSQGQGSSGNTIYF.

This sequence joins TRBV6-5 and TRBJ2-1; a possible D gene is TRBD2 (7 bases). Trimming removed 2 bases from V and 2 bases from J, with 13 bases in between. This CDR3 contains 16 residues. Per germline, CDR1 MNHEY and CDR2 SVGAGI. In DNA form, the CDR3 reads TGTGCCAGCAGTTACGAGGGGGGGGGCACCTACAATGAGCAGTTCTTC. This codes for CASSYEGGGTYNEQFF.

The CDR3 coding sequence is TGTGCCAGCAGTTCAACGGGGACAGGTAGGGTCGGAGAGACCCAGTACTTC. Protein sequence: CASSSTGTGRVGETQYF. The rearrangement links TRBV28 to TRBJ2-5, with 8 bases fitting TRBD1. CDR1 and CDR2 (germline): MDHEN, SYDVKM. The CDR3 is made up of 17 amino acids. V was clipped by 4 bases and J by 4 bases; unmatched bases: 14.